One T cell receptor beta chain is described in this entry. Using immunoSEQ multiplex PCR, the repertoire was profiled, and TCRdb retains in-frame clones only, with some absent. The sample includes roughly 80,000 clones, over 75% seen only once; the top ten take approximately 8.8%. These data belong to a study of blood T cell repertoires in COVID-19. About the research overall: The United States, Italy and Spain supplied acute and convalescent COVID-19 samples. The cDNA or gDNA used as material had been derived from T cells, B-cell-depleted T cells, or PBMCs.

The germline gives CDR1 MNHEY, CDR2 SVGAGI. Germline trimming cut 5 bases from V and 7 bases from J; bases unmatched to any gene: 8. CDR3 length: 15 amino acids. Input material: peripheral blood. The sequence was obtained from a human donor in a cohort sampled during active COVID-19. This chain uses TRBV6-5 with TRBJ1-4; 9 bases line up with TRBD1. CDR3 sequence reads: CASSQTTGGREKLFF. The CDR3 DNA reads as TGTGCCAGCAGTCAGACGACAGGGGGACGTGAAAAACTGTTTTTT.